The T cell receptor beta chain under discussion was sequenced for a study of blood T cells in healthy people across ages. Findings and caveats of the study: Estimated diversity across one million T cells was deemed an underestimate. Naive CD4+ cells and diversity were both higher in long-lived donors than in aged donors. Donor CMV infection status was unknown, possibly confounding age-related changes in expanded clonotypes.

CDR1 and CDR2 from the germline V gene are MNHEY and SVGEGT. This CDR3 region has 13 residues. Trimming stripped 5 bases from V and 13 bases from J, with 18 bases between. Primers used in a second PCR of roughly 7 to 11 cycles were a sample-barcoded 5' primer and a J-beta primer mix. Each cDNA molecule was tagged by a template-switch adaptor with 12 random nucleotides. Each CDR3 protein is one row after TCRdb ran MiXCR on the 5' RACE reads. The table includes about 1,500,000 distinct CDR3 sequences, 25% to 30% detected once. Remarks on this clonotype: Its antigen is not known.

This rearrangement joins TRBV6-2 or TRBV6-3 to TRBJ2-1; D is uncertain. The sequence derives from a woman younger than 45 in good health. Specimen: blood. The CDR3 DNA is TGTGCCAGCAGTCGACCCCCGAAGGAGACCCAGTTCTTC. Translation: CASSRPPKETQFF.